A single sample gave rise to the 5 T cell receptor beta chains below, sequenced in a study of T cells after posttransplantation cyclophosphamide. Sequencing was performed with immunoSEQ multiplex PCR; in TCRdb, only in-frame clones are kept and a portion is missing. The profile covers some 47,000 clones, with 85% to 90% appearing a single time and 2.8% taken by the ten largest. The sequencing sample was made of PBMCs. The receptors shown here come from a man under 40 with a blood cancer, CMV-positive, and with a related stem cell donor.

Points on this clone: The CDR3 does not end in the conserved phenylalanine or tryptophan, so this is likely a read error. V usage is TRBV30 and J usage is TRBJ1-1, with TRBD1 identical over 8 bases. Germline V gene sequence: CDR1 GTSNPN, CDR2 SVGIG (reference sequence). V gave up 5 bases and J gave up 7 bases; unmatched junction bases: 9. The CDR3 is 13 residues long. The CDR3 region is CAWEGAGGSEAFL. The CDR3 DNA reads TGTGCCTGGGAGGGGGCAGGGGGCAGTGAAGCTTTCCTT.

The chain couples TRBV5-1 to TRBJ2-7; TRBD1 matches at 7 bases. Germline CDR1 SGHRS, CDR2 YFSETQ. Trimming removed 2 bases from V and 3 bases from J; junction bases left unmatched: 5. This CDR3 spans 14 amino acids. DNA for the CDR3: TGCGCCAGCAGCTTTGACAGGGAATACTACGAGCAGTACTTC. Translation gives CASSFDREYYEQYF.

This chain joins TRBV30 and TRBJ1-2; D gene uncertain. V dropped 0 bases and J dropped 8 bases, with 10 bases sitting between them. The CDR3 covers 12 residues. Per the germline V gene, CDR1 is GTSNPN and CDR2 is SVGIG (reference sequence). CDR3 in amino acids: CAWSVLGRGYTF. The DNA of the CDR3 is TGTGCCTGGAGTGTATTGGGCCGGGGCTACACCTTC.

There are a few counts of this clone. The chain has TRBV7-3 and TRBJ2-1; perhaps TRBD2 as D (6 bases). V lost 4 bases, J lost 7 bases, and 17 bases lay in between. There are 15 residues in the CDR3. Germline values: CDR1 SGHTA, CDR2 FQGTGA. The CDR3 DNA sequence: TGTGCCAGCAGCTCCGGGAGTTTGGTGTGGAATGAGCAGTTCTTC. Its translation: CASSSGSLVWNEQFF.

As to this clone: The CDR3 does not close with the conserved phenylalanine or tryptophan, likely indicating a read error. The chain uses TRBV6-4 and TRBJ1-1; D call uncertain. The CDR3 totals 13 residues. The V end lost 4 bases, the J end lost 3 bases, and 9 bases lay between the germline ends. The germline gives CDR1 MRHNA, CDR2 SNTAGT. The CDR3 coding sequence is TGTGCCAGCAGTGTGGTTCCGGACACTGAAGCTTTCCTT. Translation gives CASSVVPDTEAFL.